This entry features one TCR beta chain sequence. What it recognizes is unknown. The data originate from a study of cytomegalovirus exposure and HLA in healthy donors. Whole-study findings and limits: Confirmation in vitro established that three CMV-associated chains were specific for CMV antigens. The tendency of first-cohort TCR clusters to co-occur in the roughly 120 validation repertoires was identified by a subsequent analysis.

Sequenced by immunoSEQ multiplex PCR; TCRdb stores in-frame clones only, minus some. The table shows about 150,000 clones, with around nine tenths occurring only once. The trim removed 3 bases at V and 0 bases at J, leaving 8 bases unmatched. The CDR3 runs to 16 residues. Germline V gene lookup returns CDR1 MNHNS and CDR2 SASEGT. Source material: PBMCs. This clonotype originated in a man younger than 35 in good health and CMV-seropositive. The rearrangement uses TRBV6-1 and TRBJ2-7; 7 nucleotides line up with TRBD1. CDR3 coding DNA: TGTGCCAGCAGTGACGTGACAGGGTGGGGCTCCTACGAGCAGTACTTC. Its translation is CASSDVTGWGSYEQYF.